This TCR beta chain was found in a study of metastatic and nonmetastatic thyroid tumors. Study conclusions and caveats: Versus benign nodules, malignant thyroid tumors reportedly had significantly higher TCR beta diversity, in blood and tumor.

The sample holds a few counts of this clone. What it binds is not known. TCRdb recomputed clones from the PCR reads via MiXCR. Among about 7,600 clones listed, over 20% were seen once. Each patient came to thyroid surgery without any prior treatment (of any kind). Trimming cost V 6 bases and J 0 bases; bases outside gene matches: 8. The CDR3 sequence is 15 residues long. Germline V lookup: CDR1 MNHNS, CDR2 SASEGT. V usage is TRBV6-1 and J usage is TRBJ2-7; 7 bases line up with TRBD2. The sequencing sample was made of adjacent normal tissue. The clonotype originates from a female donor with papillary thyroid cancer or a benign thyroid nodule (not recorded which). Some clones in this sample may be carry-over from other donors' samples. The CDR3 nucleotides read TGTGCCAGCAGCCGAACTAGCGCGGTCTCCTACGAGCAGTACTTC. Its translation: CASSRTSAVSYEQYF.